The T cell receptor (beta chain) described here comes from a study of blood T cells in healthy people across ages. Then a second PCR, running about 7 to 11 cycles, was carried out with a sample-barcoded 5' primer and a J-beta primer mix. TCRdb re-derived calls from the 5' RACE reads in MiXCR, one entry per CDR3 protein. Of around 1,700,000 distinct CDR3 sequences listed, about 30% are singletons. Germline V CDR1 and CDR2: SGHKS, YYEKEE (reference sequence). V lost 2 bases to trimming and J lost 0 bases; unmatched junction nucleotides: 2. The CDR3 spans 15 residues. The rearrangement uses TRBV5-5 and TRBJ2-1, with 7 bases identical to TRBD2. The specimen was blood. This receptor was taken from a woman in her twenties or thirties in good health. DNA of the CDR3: TGTGCCAGCAGCTTCCTAGCGGCCTCCTACAATGAGCAGTTCTTC. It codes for CASSFLAASYNEQFF. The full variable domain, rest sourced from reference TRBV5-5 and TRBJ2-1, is DAGVTQSPTHLIKTRGQQVTLRCSPISGHKSVSWYQQVLGQGPQFIFQYYEKEERGRGNFPDRFSARQFPNYSSELNVNALLLGDSALYLCASSFLAASYNEQFFGPGTRLTVL.